This TCR beta chain was sequenced in a study of breast tumors, draining lymph nodes, adjacent tissues. Study outcomes and limitations: Data only fit, rather than demonstrated, lymph node origin of most tumor T cells.

This clonotype was counted at least ten times. Its target is unknown. CDR1 and CDR2 (germline): DFQATT, SNEGSKA (reference sequence). The V segment lost 4 bases and the J segment 4 bases; nucleotides outside the gene matches: 8. The CDR3 is 15 residues long. TCRdb called the multiplex PCR reads again in MiXCR, with one record for every CDR3 protein. This table holds around 290,000 distinct CDR3 sequences, about 30% found once. Axillary draining lymph nodes of breast cancer patients supplied the node samples. The origin of this receptor is a female donor with breast cancer. Some clones in this sample may be carry-over from other donors' samples. The chain has TRBV20-1 and TRBJ2-7; 12 bases agree with TRBD2. Sequencing was performed on axillary lymph node tissue. In nucleotides, the CDR3 is TGCAGTGCTAACTCACTAGCGGGAGGCCCTTACGAGCAGTACTTC. Its protein is CSANSLAGGPYEQYF.